The rows below give T cell receptor beta chains drawn from one sample of a study of blood T cell repertoires in COVID-19. Clones were sequenced by immunoSEQ multiplex PCR, and TCRdb holds only the in-frame ones, with some missing. The table has 60,000 or so clones, 75% to 90% seen once. The sequencing input was peripheral blood. The source is a human donor with active COVID-19. The donor label of this sample is uncertain. Both conserved end residues are part of each CDR3. The D gene is left open where the match is weak. Rows may omit the clone size; those that give it use once, few, many or a size class.

V gene	clone size	J gene	D gene	CDR3 protein	CDR3 DNA
TRBV7-6	NA	TRBJ2-1	TRBD1	CASSPPGQGNNNEQFF	TGTGCCAGCAGCCCACCGGGACAGGGGAATAACAATGAGCAGTTCTTC
TRBV7-8	NA	TRBJ1-2	NA	CASSRATVQGPYGYTF	TGTGCCAGCAGCCGCGCTACGGTGCAGGGGCCCTATGGCTACACCTTC
TRBV2	NA	TRBJ2-3	NA	CASRYRDTQYF	TGTGCCAGCAGGTACAGGGATACGCAGTATTTT
TRBV4-3	NA	TRBJ2-7	NA	CASSQIGGRYEQYF	TGCGCCAGCAGCCAAATTGGGGGCCGCTACGAGCAGTACTTC
TRBV6-6	NA	TRBJ1-6	NA	CASSTQGLSPLHF	TGTGCCAGCAGTACCCAGGGTTTATCACCCCTCCACTTT
TRBV7-9	NA	TRBJ2-7	TRBD1	CASSSLPTGTGEQYF	TGTGCCAGCAGCTCCTTACCGACTGGGACAGGGGAGCAGTACTTC
TRBV7-3	NA	TRBJ2-3	NA	CASQRDGGTDTQYF	TGTGCCAGCCAGAGAGACGGAGGCACAGATACGCAGTATTTT
TRBV6-5	NA	TRBJ1-1	NA	CASSYSREGTEAFF	TGTGCCAGCAGTTACTCCAGGGAGGGGACTGAAGCTTTCTTT
TRBV7-9	NA	TRBJ2-5	NA	CASSLGSGVQETQYF	TGTGCCAGCAGCTTAGGATCGGGGGTCCAAGAGACCCAGTACTTC
TRBV7-9	NA	TRBJ2-7	NA	CASSLARGLRIATYEQYF	TGTGCCAGCAGCTTAGCGCGTGGACTACGGATCGCTACCTACGAGCAGTACTTC
TRBV15	NA	TRBJ1-5	NA	CATSRDLYQPQHF	TGTGCCACCAGCAGAGATCTGTATCAGCCCCAGCATTTT
TRBV6-5	NA	TRBJ2-7	NA	CASRPLRGGQYF	TGTGCCAGCAGACCCCTTCGGGGTGGGCAGTACTTC
TRBV28	NA	TRBJ1-2	NA	CASDSGYGYTF	TGTGCCAGCGACAGTGGTTATGGCTACACCTTC
TRBV2	NA	TRBJ2-7	NA	CASSETGISYEQYF	TGTGCCAGCAGTGAAACAGGCATCTCCTACGAGCAGTACTTC
TRBV5-1	few	TRBJ1-6	TRBD1	CASSSQGARNSPLHF	TGCGCCAGCAGCTCCCAGGGGGCGAGGAATTCACCCCTCCACTTT
TRBV9	NA	TRBJ2-7	NA	CASSQSSIHEQYF	TGTGCCAGCAGTCAATCTAGTATCCACGAGCAGTACTTC
TRBV7-2	NA	TRBJ2-7	NA	CASSPLRRSEQYF	TGTGCCAGCAGCCCGCTTAGAAGATCCGAGCAGTACTTC